The rows below give T cell receptor beta chains drawn from one sample of a study of cytomegalovirus exposure and HLA in healthy donors. This table comes from immunoSEQ multiplex PCR, and its TCRdb copy is limited to in-frame clones, with some not included. The sample lists about 130,000 clones, roughly 70% occurring once. Source material: PBMCs. Every receptor here comes from a human donor in good health. Each CDR3 is given with its conserved first and last residue. The D gene is left open where the match is weak. Expanded clones are given a class, and other clones once, few, many or no size at all.

v_call: TRBV6-5
d_call: NA
clone_size: NA
j_call: TRBJ1-5
cdr3_aa: CASSYSGDSNQPQHF
cdr3_nt: TGTGCCAGCAGTTACTCGGGAGATAGCAATCAGCCCCAGCATTTT

v_call: TRBV6-5
d_call: NA
clone_size: NA
j_call: TRBJ1-3
cdr3_aa: CASRQKVSGNTIYF
cdr3_nt: TGTGCCAGCAGACAAAAAGTCTCTGGAAACACCATATATTTT

v_call: TRBV7-9
d_call: TRBD1
clone_size: once
j_call: TRBJ1-1
cdr3_aa: CASRPQGAGNTEAFF
cdr3_nt: TGTGCCAGCAGGCCCCAGGGGGCGGGGAACACTGAAGCTTTCTTT

v_call: TRBV28
d_call: TRBD1
clone_size: NA
j_call: TRBJ2-3
cdr3_aa: CASSLARWGTGGDLADTQYF
cdr3_nt: TGTGCCAGCAGTTTAGCACGGTGGGGGACAGGGGGCGATTTGGCAGATACGCAGTATTTT

v_call: TRBV28
d_call: TRBD1
clone_size: NA
j_call: TRBJ2-7
cdr3_aa: CASSSYTGTVVSYEQYF
cdr3_nt: TGTGCCAGCAGTTCATACACCGGGACAGTGGTCTCCTACGAGCAGTACTTC

v_call: TRBV7-9
d_call: NA
clone_size: NA
j_call: TRBJ2-7
cdr3_aa: CASSLDTYEQYF
cdr3_nt: TGTGCCAGCAGCTTAGACACCTACGAGCAGTACTTC

v_call: TRBV5-1
d_call: NA
clone_size: NA
j_call: TRBJ1-1
cdr3_aa: CASSLGSENTEAFF
cdr3_nt: TGCGCCAGCAGCTTGGGGAGCGAGAACACTGAAGCTTTCTTT

v_call: TRBV7-9
d_call: TRBD1
clone_size: NA
j_call: TRBJ2-7
cdr3_aa: CASGTGTGSSYEQYF
cdr3_nt: TGTGCCAGCGGCACCGGGACAGGGAGCTCCTACGAGCAGTACTTC

v_call: TRBV7-2
d_call: TRBD2
clone_size: NA
j_call: TRBJ2-1
cdr3_aa: CASSTRTSGTNEQFF
cdr3_nt: TGTGCCAGCAGCACCCGGACTAGCGGCACAAATGAGCAGTTCTTC

v_call: TRBV5-4
d_call: TRBD2
clone_size: NA
j_call: TRBJ2-5
cdr3_aa: CASSPPGLAGEVETQYF
cdr3_nt: TGTGCCAGCAGCCCCCCGGGGTTAGCGGGAGAGGTGGAGACCCAGTACTTC

v_call: TRBV2
d_call: NA
clone_size: once
j_call: TRBJ2-7
cdr3_aa: CATASAQGSYEQYF
cdr3_nt: TGTGCCACCGCGTCCGCGCAGGGGAGCTACGAGCAGTACTTC

v_call: TRBV28
d_call: NA
clone_size: NA
j_call: TRBJ1-5
cdr3_aa: CASSLVGPGSNQPQHF
cdr3_nt: TGTGCCAGCAGTTTAGTTGGGCCGGGAAGCAATCAGCCCCAGCATTTT

v_call: TRBV7-6
d_call: TRBD1
clone_size: NA
j_call: TRBJ2-7
cdr3_aa: CASSPPDRVYEQYF
cdr3_nt: TGTGCCAGCAGCCCCCCGGACAGGGTGTACGAGCAGTACTTC

v_call: TRBV6-5
d_call: NA
clone_size: NA
j_call: TRBJ2-1
cdr3_aa: CASSYQRSATYNEQFF
cdr3_nt: TGTGCCAGCAGTTACCAGCGGTCCGCCACCTACAATGAGCAGTTCTTC

v_call: TRBV27
d_call: NA
clone_size: NA
j_call: TRBJ1-2
cdr3_aa: CASSFRGNYGYTF
cdr3_nt: TGTGCCAGCAGTTTTAGGGGGAACTATGGCTACACCTTC

v_call: TRBV5-8
d_call: TRBD2
clone_size: NA
j_call: TRBJ2-1
cdr3_aa: CASSTWGGIAGGYNEQFF
cdr3_nt: TGTGCCAGCAGCACCTGGGGGGGCATAGCGGGAGGATACAATGAGCAGTTCTTC

v_call: TRBV7-9
d_call: NA
clone_size: NA
j_call: TRBJ2-5
cdr3_aa: CASSFQGETQYF
cdr3_nt: TGTGCCAGCAGCTTCCAGGGGGAGACCCAGTACTTC

v_call: TRBV7-9
d_call: TRBD2
clone_size: NA
j_call: TRBJ2-3
cdr3_aa: CASSRTSGNTDTQYF
cdr3_nt: TGTGCCAGCAGCCGGACTAGCGGAAACACAGATACGCAGTATTTT

v_call: TRBV28
d_call: NA
clone_size: NA
j_call: TRBJ2-2
cdr3_aa: CASSSPGRRNTGELFF
cdr3_nt: TGTGCCAGCAGCTCCCCCGGCCGGAGGAACACCGGGGAGCTGTTTTTT

v_call: TRBV7-2
d_call: TRBD2
clone_size: NA
j_call: TRBJ2-5
cdr3_aa: CASSWGGSGIETQYF
cdr3_nt: TGTGCCAGCAGCTGGGGGGGTAGCGGGATTGAGACCCAGTACTTC

v_call: TRBV10-3
d_call: NA
clone_size: NA
j_call: TRBJ2-7
cdr3_aa: CAISDGQTYEQYF
cdr3_nt: TGTGCCATCAGTGACGGCCAGACTTACGAGCAGTACTTC

v_call: TRBV19
d_call: TRBD2
clone_size: few
j_call: TRBJ2-1
cdr3_aa: CASSVRTSGSYNEQFF
cdr3_nt: TGTGCCAGTAGTGTCAGGACTAGCGGGAGTTACAATGAGCAGTTCTTC

v_call: TRBV2
d_call: NA
clone_size: NA
j_call: TRBJ2-1
cdr3_aa: CASRGGNEQFF
cdr3_nt: TGTGCCAGCAGGGGGGGCAATGAGCAGTTCTTC

v_call: TRBV19
d_call: TRBD2
clone_size: NA
j_call: TRBJ2-5
cdr3_aa: CASSIGLGGGRETQYF
cdr3_nt: TGTGCCAGTAGTATTGGCTTGGGCGGGGGTCGGGAGACCCAGTACTTC

v_call: TRBV12-5
d_call: NA
clone_size: NA
j_call: TRBJ2-5
cdr3_aa: CASGLYNQETQYF
cdr3_nt: TGTGCTAGTGGTTTGTACAACCAAGAGACCCAGTACTTC

v_call: TRBV28
d_call: TRBD1
clone_size: few
j_call: TRBJ1-6
cdr3_aa: CASSQGQPNSPLHF
cdr3_nt: TGTGCCAGCAGCCAGGGACAGCCTAATTCACCCCTCCACTTT

v_call: TRBV6-6
d_call: TRBD1
clone_size: NA
j_call: TRBJ2-5
cdr3_aa: CASSDREQETQYF
cdr3_nt: TGTGCCAGCAGTGACAGGGAGCAAGAGACCCAGTACTTC

v_call: TRBV7-9
d_call: TRBD1
clone_size: NA
j_call: TRBJ1-1
cdr3_aa: CASSQQGAHGGFF
cdr3_nt: TGTGCCAGCAGCCAACAGGGGGCCCATGGTGGTTTCTTT

v_call: TRBV11-3
d_call: TRBD1
clone_size: NA
j_call: TRBJ2-2
cdr3_aa: CASSLRDSPNTGELFF
cdr3_nt: TGTGCCAGCAGCTTAAGGGACAGCCCGAACACCGGGGAGCTGTTTTTT

v_call: TRBV4-3
d_call: TRBD1
clone_size: NA
j_call: TRBJ2-5
cdr3_aa: CASSRVTGNQETQYF
cdr3_nt: TGCGCCAGCAGCCGCGTGACAGGGAACCAAGAGACCCAGTACTTC

v_call: TRBV5-1
d_call: NA
clone_size: NA
j_call: TRBJ2-1
cdr3_aa: CASRPLAGSYNEQFF
cdr3_nt: TGCGCCAGCAGACCTTTAGCTGGGTCCTACAATGAGCAGTTCTTC

v_call: TRBV6-5
d_call: NA
clone_size: once
j_call: TRBJ2-5
cdr3_aa: CASSFRGQETQYF
cdr3_nt: TGTGCCAGCAGTTTTAGGGGCCAAGAGACCCAGTACTTC

v_call: TRBV30
d_call: NA
clone_size: NA
j_call: TRBJ2-2
cdr3_aa: CAWSVELATGELFF
cdr3_nt: TGTGCCTGGAGTGTGGAGCTAGCCACCGGGGAGCTGTTTTTT

v_call: TRBV4-2
d_call: TRBD1
clone_size: few
j_call: TRBJ2-5
cdr3_aa: CASSQDGTAQETQYF
cdr3_nt: TGTGCCAGCAGCCAGGACGGGACAGCCCAAGAGACCCAGTACTTC

v_call: TRBV7-2
d_call: TRBD1
clone_size: NA
j_call: TRBJ2-5
cdr3_aa: CASSRDRNQETQYF
cdr3_nt: TGTGCCAGCAGCCGGGACAGAAATCAAGAGACCCAGTACTTC

v_call: TRBV27
d_call: TRBD2
clone_size: NA
j_call: TRBJ2-5
cdr3_aa: CASSFRLAGGSETQYF
cdr3_nt: TGTGCCAGCAGTTTCCGACTAGCGGGAGGATCTGAGACCCAGTACTTC

v_call: TRBV5-6
d_call: NA
clone_size: NA
j_call: TRBJ1-5
cdr3_aa: CASSLAGGSQPQHF
cdr3_nt: TGTGCCAGCAGCTTGGCCGGGGGGAGTCAGCCCCAGCATTTT

v_call: TRBV4-3
d_call: NA
clone_size: NA
j_call: TRBJ1-1
cdr3_aa: CASSQTGEGTEAFF
cdr3_nt: TGCGCCAGCAGCCAGACCGGTGAGGGCACTGAAGCTTTCTTT

v_call: TRBV11-2
d_call: NA
clone_size: NA
j_call: TRBJ1-1
cdr3_aa: CASTQLNRDGDTEAFF
cdr3_nt: TGTGCCAGCACCCAACTTAACAGGGACGGGGACACTGAAGCTTTCTTT

v_call: TRBV28
d_call: NA
clone_size: NA
j_call: TRBJ1-5
cdr3_aa: CASSQNRDYQPQHF
cdr3_nt: TGTGCCAGCAGCCAAAACAGGGATTATCAGCCCCAGCATTTT

v_call: TRBV11-3
d_call: TRBD1
clone_size: NA
j_call: TRBJ2-7
cdr3_aa: CASSLPRTGPYEQYF
cdr3_nt: TGTGCCAGCAGCCTACCGAGGACAGGGCCCTACGAGCAGTACTTC

v_call: TRBV7-9
d_call: TRBD2
clone_size: NA
j_call: TRBJ2-3
cdr3_aa: CASSFWSGRASWGTDTQYF
cdr3_nt: TGTGCCAGCAGCTTTTGGAGCGGGAGGGCCTCTTGGGGCACAGATACGCAGTATTTT

v_call: TRBV7-3
d_call: TRBD2
clone_size: NA
j_call: TRBJ2-4
cdr3_aa: CASSDGTSGSGIQYF
cdr3_nt: TGTGCCAGCAGCGACGGGACTAGCGGGAGTGGCATTCAGTACTTC

v_call: TRBV4-3
d_call: NA
clone_size: NA
j_call: TRBJ1-5
cdr3_aa: CASSQDSSGDSNQPQHF
cdr3_nt: TGCGCCAGCAGCCAAGATAGTTCAGGGGATAGCAATCAGCCCCAGCATTTT

v_call: TRBV5-4
d_call: TRBD1
clone_size: few
j_call: TRBJ2-7
cdr3_aa: CASSWGTDTYEQYF
cdr3_nt: TGTGCCAGCAGCTGGGGGACAGACACCTACGAGCAGTACTTC

v_call: TRBV15
d_call: TRBD2
clone_size: NA
j_call: TRBJ2-5
cdr3_aa: CATSRGRREVSQETQYF
cdr3_nt: TGTGCCACCAGCAGAGGTCGGCGGGAGGTTTCACAAGAGACCCAGTACTTC

v_call: TRBV9
d_call: NA
clone_size: NA
j_call: TRBJ2-5
cdr3_aa: CASSFGGETQYF
cdr3_nt: TGTGCCAGCAGCTTCGGAGGGGAGACCCAGTACTTC

v_call: TRBV28
d_call: TRBD2
clone_size: NA
j_call: TRBJ2-7
cdr3_aa: CASAGLVSYEQYF
cdr3_nt: TGTGCCAGCGCGGGACTAGTATCCTACGAGCAGTACTTC

v_call: TRBV6-1
d_call: TRBD1
clone_size: NA
j_call: TRBJ1-5
cdr3_aa: CASRDRVNQPQHF
cdr3_nt: TGTGCCAGCCGGGACAGGGTAAATCAGCCCCAGCATTTT

v_call: TRBV6-5
d_call: TRBD1
clone_size: NA
j_call: TRBJ2-1
cdr3_aa: CASSRGQGAREQFF
cdr3_nt: TGTGCCAGCAGTAGGGGACAGGGGGCCAGGGAGCAGTTCTTC

v_call: TRBV25-1
d_call: TRBD2
clone_size: NA
j_call: TRBJ2-7
cdr3_aa: CASRGGLTSYEQYF
cdr3_nt: TGTGCCAGCAGGGGAGGGCTGACCTCCTACGAGCAGTACTTC

v_call: TRBV5-6
d_call: TRBD1
clone_size: few
j_call: TRBJ1-2
cdr3_aa: CASSLLRTGGNYGYTF
cdr3_nt: TGTGCCAGCAGCCTGCTCCGGACAGGGGGCAACTATGGCTACACCTTC

v_call: TRBV28
d_call: TRBD1
clone_size: NA
j_call: TRBJ1-1
cdr3_aa: CASFPGTGGVVAFF
cdr3_nt: TGTGCCAGTTTTCCTGGGACAGGGGGCGTCGTAGCTTTCTTT

v_call: TRBV28
d_call: NA
clone_size: NA
j_call: TRBJ2-7
cdr3_aa: CASSTGHGQYF
cdr3_nt: TGTGCCAGCAGTACCGGACATGGGCAGTACTTC

v_call: TRBV28
d_call: TRBD1
clone_size: NA
j_call: TRBJ2-5
cdr3_aa: CASSLGQGGLWETQYF
cdr3_nt: TGTGCCAGCAGTTTGGGACAGGGAGGCCTGTGGGAGACCCAGTACTTC

v_call: TRBV29-1
d_call: TRBD1
clone_size: once
j_call: TRBJ1-3
cdr3_aa: CSVGTADSGNTIYF
cdr3_nt: TGCAGCGTGGGGACAGCCGACTCTGGAAATACCATATATTTT

v_call: TRBV9
d_call: NA
clone_size: NA
j_call: TRBJ1-2
cdr3_aa: CASSTALGAGYGYTF
cdr3_nt: TGTGCCAGCAGCACCGCCCTAGGGGCAGGCTATGGCTACACCTTC